This entry lists 23 T cell receptor beta chains sequenced from one sample in a study of blood T cell repertoires in COVID-19. Some clones are missing from TCRdb's copy, which holds only in-frame ones; the method was immunoSEQ multiplex PCR. The table includes 93,000 or so clones, 84% detected once. Material: peripheral blood. The source is a human donor in a cohort sampled during active COVID-19.

The V and J genes are TRBV3-1 (or the pseudogene TRBV3-2) and TRBJ1-2; D is unresolved. CDR1 and CDR2 from the germline V gene are LGHDT and YNNKEL (reference sequence). Deletions cut 3 bases from V and 7 bases from J, with 24 bases between. The CDR3 has 17 amino acids. The chain's CDR3 is CASSHSSGRPSGFGYTF. CDR3 nucleotide sequence: TGTGCCAGCAGCCATTCATCCGGCCGCCCGTCCGGGTTTGGCTACACCTTC.

This clone was counted a single time. The chain recombines TRBV9 with TRBJ2-5; 8 bases fit TRBD2. Germline CDR1 reads SGDLS; CDR2 reads YYNGEE. CDR3 length: 16 amino acids. The junction had 10 bases not matched to a gene; V was cut back by 1 base and J by 5 bases. The CDR3 is CASSVSSGGSTETQYF. The CDR3, as DNA: TGTGCCAGCAGCGTATCAAGCGGGGGCAGTACCGAGACCCAGTACTTC.

This clone turned up a few times. The chain employs TRBV5-6 and TRBJ1-2, with 11 bases identical to TRBD1. The V gene's germline CDR1 is SGHDT and CDR2 YYEEEE. J gave up 4 bases and V 0 bases, and 8 bases lay outside the gene matches. The CDR3 covers 17 residues. The DNA for the CDR3 is TGTGCCAGCAGCTTGGTACCGGGACAGGGGGGAGGCTATGGCTACACCTTC. Translation: CASSLVPGQGGGYGYTF. Looking up the rest from reference TRBV5-6 and TRBJ1-2 gives the full variable domain: DAGVTQSPTHLIKTRGQQVTLRCSPKSGHDTVSWYQQALGQGPQFIFQYYEEEERQRGNFPDRFSGHQFPNYSSELNVNALLLGDSALYLCASSLVPGQGGGYGYTFGSGTRLTVV.

The chain links TRBV27 to TRBJ1-6, with D maybe TRBD1 (5 bases). Trimming cost V 5 bases and J 3 bases, with 11 bases left between them. Per germline, CDR1 MNHEY and CDR2 SMNVEV (reference sequence). This CDR3 spans 15 amino acids. The chain's CDR3 is CASSPDSYYNSPLHF. Here the CDR3 DNA reads TGTGCCAGCAGTCCTGACAGTTACTATAATTCACCCCTCCACTTT.

The chain joins TRBV3-1 (or the pseudogene TRBV3-2) to TRBJ1-1, with TRBD1 identical over 7 bases. V shed 4 bases, J shed 0 bases, and the junction held 11 bases outside the gene matches. The CDR3 has 17 residues. CDR1 LGHDT and CDR2 YNNKEL come from the germline V gene (reference sequence). The CDR3 DNA sequence: TGTGCCAGCAGCCGAACTTCGACAGGGATGTTGAACACTGAAGCTTTCTTT. Translated: CASSRTSTGMLNTEAFF.

The sample holds one count of this clone. V is TRBV11-2 and J is TRBJ1-2; D is unclear. Looked up from germline, CDR1 is SGHAT and CDR2 is FQNNGV. This CDR3 has 15 amino acids. V lost 0 bases, J lost 7 bases, and 15 bases lay in between. The CDR3 here is CASSLDRSGSGGYTF. The CDR3, as DNA: TGTGCCAGCAGCTTAGATCGGTCGGGGTCGGGTGGCTACACCTTC. The full variable domain, rest sourced from reference TRBV11-2 and TRBJ1-2, is EAGVAQSPRYKIIEKRQSVAFWCNPISGHATLYWYQQILGQGPKLLIQFQNNGVVDDSQLPKDRFSAERLKGVDSTLKIQPAKLEDSAVYLCASSLDRSGSGGYTFGSGTRLTVV.

Note on this clone: The same CDR3 also results from other DNA sequences found in this sample. CDR3: CASSSTGNTEAFF. CDR3 bases: TGTGCCAGCTCATCGACAGGGAACACTGAAGCTTTCTTT. The rearrangement joins TRBV18 to TRBJ1-1, with a tentative D call TRBD1 (6 bases). V was cut by 5 bases and J by 1 base, with 8 bases left in between. The V gene's germline CDR1 is KGHSH and CDR2 LQKENI. The CDR3 totals 13 residues.

CDR3 region: CASRSVKETQYF. In DNA form, the CDR3 reads TGTGCCAGCAGATCAGTGAAAGAGACCCAGTACTTC. V gene TRBV28 combines with J gene TRBJ2-5; D is uncertain. Trimming cost V 6 bases and J 3 bases, with 8 bases left between them. CDR1 and CDR2 from the germline V gene are MDHEN and SYDVKM. The CDR3 contains 12 residues.

The chain links TRBV5-1 to TRBJ1-2, with D unclear. V shed 4 bases and J shed 0 bases, with 10 bases lying between them. Germline values: CDR1 SGHRS, CDR2 YFSETQ. The CDR3 loop spans 14 amino acids. CDR3 loop: CASSPSSPNYGYTF. DNA of the CDR3: TGCGCCAGCAGCCCATCGAGTCCTAACTATGGCTACACCTTC.

This sequence joins TRBV9 and TRBJ1-1; 12 bases align to TRBD1. This CDR3 comprises 15 residues. CDR1 and CDR2 from the germline V gene are SGDLS and YYNGEE. Unmatched junction bases numbered 11, after V lost 4 bases and J lost 10 bases. The CDR3 region is CASSKRPGQGATAFF. The CDR3 DNA is TGTGCCAGCAGCAAACGACCGGGACAGGGGGCAACAGCTTTCTTT.

The chain carries TRBV3-1 (or the pseudogene TRBV3-2) and TRBJ2-5, with D possibly TRBD1 on 6 matching bases. Trimming cost V 3 bases and J 9 bases, with 14 bases left between them. The germline gives CDR1 LGHDT, CDR2 YNNKEL (reference sequence). The CDR3 extends over 13 amino acids. The CDR3 sequence is CASSHRDTPAQYF. The CDR3 region has the DNA TGTGCCAGCAGCCACCGGGACACCCCGGCCCAGTACTTC.

J is TRBJ2-4 and V is TRBV5-4; D might be TRBD1 (6 bases). V lost 3 bases and J 0 bases, leaving 13 bases between the germline ends. The CDR3 covers 16 residues. Germline CDR1 SGHNT, CDR2 YYREEE (reference sequence). The CDR3 reads CASSSPTGLAKNIQYF. CDR3 coding DNA: TGTGCCAGCAGCTCCCCGACAGGACTAGCCAAAAACATTCAGTACTTC. Drawing the rest from reference TRBV5-4 and TRBJ2-4, the complete variable domain is ETGVTQSPTHLIKTRGQQVTLRCSSQSGHNTVSWYQQALGQGPQFIFQYYREEENGRGNFPPRFSGLQFPNYSSELNVNALELDDSALYLCASSSPTGLAKNIQYFGAGTRLSVL.

V and J are TRBV7-6 and TRBJ1-1, with TRBD1 matching over 7 bases. The J segment lost 7 bases and the V segment lost 6 bases, leaving 8 bases of the junction unmatched. CDR3 size: 13 residues. Germline-derived CDR1 and CDR2 are SGHVS and FNYEAQ. The DNA of the CDR3 is TGTGCCAGCAGTTCCATGACAGGGTTTGAAGCTTTCTTT. It yields the protein CASSSMTGFEAFF.

This sequence joins TRBV3-1 (or the pseudogene TRBV3-2) and TRBJ1-1; D remains unclear. Germline CDR1 and CDR2: LGHDT and YNNKEL (reference sequence). With 0 bases removed from V and 11 bases from J, the gap between germline ends came to 16 bases. This CDR3 region has 14 residues. The CDR3 region is CASSQDPRRGKAFF. CDR3 coding DNA: TGTGCCAGCAGCCAAGATCCAAGACGGGGAAAGGCTTTCTTT.

The V and J genes are TRBV5-5 and TRBJ2-3; D unresolved. The germline V gene has CDR1 SGHKS and CDR2 YYEKEE (reference sequence). This CDR3 spans 17 amino acids. Trimming cost V 0 bases and J 2 bases, with 16 bases left between them. CDR3 sequence (DNA): TGTGCCAGCAGCTTGGAAGCGAAAGAGCCCTACACAGATACGCAGTATTTT. It specifies CASSLEAKEPYTDTQYF.

This sequence joins TRBV5-6 and TRBJ2-3; a weak D match, TRBD2 (6 bases). Germline CDR1 is SGHDT and CDR2 is YYEEEE. The CDR3 spans 16 residues. The V and J ends lost 2 bases and 0 bases respectively, with 13 bases between them. Written as DNA, the CDR3 is TGTGCCAGCAGCTTCCCCCCCGGGACTAGCACAGATACGCAGTATTTT. The encoded protein is CASSFPPGTSTDTQYF.

The chain couples TRBV6-5 to TRBJ1-1, with 8 positions matching TRBD1. Trimming took 4 bases from V and 6 from J; bases not matched to a gene: 4. Germline V gene sequence: CDR1 MNHEY, CDR2 SVGAGI. CDR3 size: 13 residues. In nucleotides, the CDR3 is TGTGCCAGCAGTTTGGACAGGGACGCTGAAGCTTTCTTT. Its translation: CASSLDRDAEAFF.

This clone was detected once. The V call is TRBV6-5, the J call TRBJ1-1, with 7 bases fitting TRBD1. The CDR3 sequence is 15 residues long. The V gene's germline CDR1 is MNHEY and CDR2 SVGAGI. V shed 5 bases and J 1 base; nucleotides not matched to a gene: 7. CDR3 in DNA: TGTGCCAGCAGTCCACGACAGGGCTCGAACACTGAAGCTTTCTTT. Its translation is CASSPRQGSNTEAFF.

CDR3 sequence reads: CASSPMGGQGLDTQYF. The DNA for the CDR3 is TGCGCCAGCAGTCCCATGGGTGGACAGGGTTTAGATACGCAGTATTTT. The chain uses TRBV10-2 and TRBJ2-3, with 8 bases lining up with TRBD1. This CDR3 is 16 amino acids long. V lost 5 bases, J lost 5 bases, and 12 bases stayed unmatched. The germline CDR1 and CDR2 sequences are WSHSY and SAAADI.

The chain combines TRBV29-1 with TRBJ2-3; no clear D. Trimming took 8 bases from V and 0 from J, leaving 9 bases between them. CDR1 is SQVTM and CDR2 is ANQGSEA in the germline V gene. The CDR3 is made up of 12 amino acids. The CDR3 reads CSSRSSTDTQYF. The CDR3 DNA follows: TGCAGCTCCAGATCTAGCACAGATACGCAGTATTTT.

J is TRBJ1-2 and V is TRBV15; 7 bases align to TRBD1. Losses at the gene ends were 1 base for V and 7 bases for J; bases not matched to a gene: 9. This CDR3 has 15 residues. Per germline, CDR1 LNHNV and CDR2 YYDKDF (reference sequence). The DNA of the CDR3 is TGTGCCACCAGCAGAGTCCCCAGGGGGGCGGGTGGCTACACCTTC. Protein product: CATSRVPRGAGGYTF.

The sample holds a few counts of this clone. The chain employs TRBV15 and TRBJ2-1; no definite D call. Trimming took 1 base from V and 2 from J, leaving 6 bases between them. Germline-derived CDR1 and CDR2 are LNHNV and YYDKDF (reference sequence). The CDR3 totals 14 residues. CDR3 in amino acids: CATSRVTTYNEQFF. The CDR3 DNA sequence: TGTGCCACCAGCAGAGTTACTACCTACAATGAGCAGTTCTTC.

The chain joins TRBV2 to TRBJ2-7; D may be TRBD2 (6 bases). The CDR3 spans 14 residues. V lost 4 bases and J lost 3, with 13 bases in between. Germline values: CDR1 SNHLY, CDR2 FYNNEI. CDR3 sequence (DNA): TGTGCCAGCAGTGTTGGACCGGAGGGCTACGAGCAGTACTTC. Translation gives CASSVGPEGYEQYF.